A single sample is the source of the 3 T cell receptor beta chains below, sequenced in a study of patients and donors after allogeneic stem cell transplantation. Using its own MiXCR run on the RT-PCR reads, TCRdb lists one record per CDR3 protein. The sample consists of approximately 88,000 distinct CDR3 sequences, roughly 5.1% of them appearing once. Sample: blood, either unsorted or a sorted T cell fraction (not recorded which). The receptors were sampled from a human donor who was either an allogeneic HSCT recipient or a stem cell or donor lymphocyte infusion donor (not recorded which). It is not recorded whose cells these are; they may come from a transplant donor.

This clonotype showed up many times. V usage is TRBV27 and J usage is TRBJ1-2; D possibly corresponds to TRBD1 (6 bases). CDR1 and CDR2 from the germline V gene are MNHEY and SMNVEV (reference sequence). The V end lost 5 bases, the J end lost 4 bases, and 17 bases lay between the germline ends. This CDR3 region has 15 residues. The CDR3 reads CASSPGGPGAYGYTF. Here the CDR3 DNA reads TGTGCCAGCAGTCCCGGGGGTCCAGGGGCCTATGGCTACACCTTC.

This clonotype has ten or more counts. The CDR3 region has the DNA TGCGCCAGCAGCCAGCGCACGGGTTATGGCTACACCTTC. Protein: CASSQRTGYGYTF. The chain has TRBV5-1 and TRBJ1-2; D is unresolved. Trimming removed 4 bases from V and 5 bases from J, with 12 bases in between. The CDR3 runs to 13 residues. Per the germline V gene, CDR1 is SGHRS and CDR2 is YFSETQ. The variable domain in full, with the rest retrieved from reference TRBV5-1 and TRBJ1-2, is KAGVTQTPRYLIKTRGQQVTLSCSPISGHRSVSWYQQTPGQGLQFLFEYFSETQRNKGNFPGRFSGRQFSNSRSEMNVSTLELGDSALYLCASSQRTGYGYTFGSGTRLTVV.

This clonotype was recorded many times. This chain connects TRBV20-1 to TRBJ1-6; D remains unclear. CDR3 length: 15 amino acids. V gave up 3 bases and J gave up 0 bases, with 9 bases separating them. Germline V gene data show CDR1 as DFQATT and CDR2 as SNEGSKA (reference sequence). In nucleotides, the CDR3 is TGCAGTGCTAGGGACGTAAACTCCTATAATTCACCCCTCCACTTT. Encoded protein: CSARDVNSYNSPLHF.